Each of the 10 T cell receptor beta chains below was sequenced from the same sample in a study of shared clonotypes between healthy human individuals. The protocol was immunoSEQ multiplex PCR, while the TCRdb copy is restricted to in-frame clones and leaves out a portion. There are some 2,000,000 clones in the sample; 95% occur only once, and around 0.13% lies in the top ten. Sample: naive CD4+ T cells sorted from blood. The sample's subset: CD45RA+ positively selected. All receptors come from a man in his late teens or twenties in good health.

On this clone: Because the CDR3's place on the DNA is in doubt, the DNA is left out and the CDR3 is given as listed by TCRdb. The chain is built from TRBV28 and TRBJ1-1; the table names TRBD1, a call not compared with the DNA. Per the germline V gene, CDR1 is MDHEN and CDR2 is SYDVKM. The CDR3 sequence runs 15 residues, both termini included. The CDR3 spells CASSTSGHPPVEAFF.

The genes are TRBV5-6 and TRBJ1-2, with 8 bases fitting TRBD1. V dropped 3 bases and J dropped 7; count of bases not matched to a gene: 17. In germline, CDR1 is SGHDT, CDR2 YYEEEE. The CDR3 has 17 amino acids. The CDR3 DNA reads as TGTGCCAGCAGCTGGCTAAGACGAGGACAGGGATTTGCTGGCTACACCTTC. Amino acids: CASSWLRRGQGFAGYTF.

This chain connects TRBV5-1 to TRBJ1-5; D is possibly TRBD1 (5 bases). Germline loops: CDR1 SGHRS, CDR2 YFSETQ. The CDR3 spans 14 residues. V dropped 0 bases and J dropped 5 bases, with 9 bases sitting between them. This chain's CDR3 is CASSLGRADQPQHF. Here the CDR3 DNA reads TGCGCCAGCAGCTTGGGCAGGGCGGATCAGCCCCAGCATTTT.

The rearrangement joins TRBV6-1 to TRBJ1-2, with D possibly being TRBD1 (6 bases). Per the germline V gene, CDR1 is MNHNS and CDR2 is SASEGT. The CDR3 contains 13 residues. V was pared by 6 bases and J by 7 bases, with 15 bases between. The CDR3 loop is CASSHTGIVGYTF. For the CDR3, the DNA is TGTGCCAGCAGCCACACAGGGATTGTTGGCTACACCTTC.

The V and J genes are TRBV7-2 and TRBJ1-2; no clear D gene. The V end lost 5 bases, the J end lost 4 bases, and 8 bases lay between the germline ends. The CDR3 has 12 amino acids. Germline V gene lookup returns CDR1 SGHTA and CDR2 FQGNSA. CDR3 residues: CASSPTIYGYTF. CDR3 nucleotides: TGTGCCAGCAGCCCTACGATCTATGGCTACACCTTC.

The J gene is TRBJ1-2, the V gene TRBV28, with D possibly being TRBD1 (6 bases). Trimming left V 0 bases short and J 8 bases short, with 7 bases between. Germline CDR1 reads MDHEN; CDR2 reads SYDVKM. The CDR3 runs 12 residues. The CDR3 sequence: CASSLWTGGYTF. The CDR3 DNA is TGTGCCAGCAGTTTATGGACAGGCGGCTACACCTTC.

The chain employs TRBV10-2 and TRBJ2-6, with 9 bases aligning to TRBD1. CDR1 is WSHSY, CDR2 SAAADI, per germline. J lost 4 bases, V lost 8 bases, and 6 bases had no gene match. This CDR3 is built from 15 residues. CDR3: CASQGTGTGANVLTF. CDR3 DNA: TGCGCCAGCCAGGGGACAGGGACCGGGGCCAACGTCCTGACTTTC.

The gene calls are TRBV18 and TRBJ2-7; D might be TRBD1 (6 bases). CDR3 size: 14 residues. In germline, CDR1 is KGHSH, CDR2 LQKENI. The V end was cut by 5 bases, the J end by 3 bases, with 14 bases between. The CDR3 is CASSATQGGYEQYF. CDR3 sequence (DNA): TGTGCCAGCTCAGCGACCCAAGGGGGCTACGAGCAGTACTTC. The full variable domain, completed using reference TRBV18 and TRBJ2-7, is NAGVMQNPRHLVRRRGQEARLRCSPMKGHSHVYWYRQLPEEGLKFMVYLQKENIIDESGMPKERFSAEFPKEGPSILRIQQVVRGDSAAYFCASSATQGGYEQYFGPGTRLTVT.

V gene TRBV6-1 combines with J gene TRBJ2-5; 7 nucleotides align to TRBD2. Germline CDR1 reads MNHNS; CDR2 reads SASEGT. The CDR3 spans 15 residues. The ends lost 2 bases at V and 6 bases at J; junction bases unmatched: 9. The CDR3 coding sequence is TGTGCCAGCAGTGAAAACGCGGGAGATTCAAAGACCCAGTACTTC. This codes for CASSENAGDSKTQYF.

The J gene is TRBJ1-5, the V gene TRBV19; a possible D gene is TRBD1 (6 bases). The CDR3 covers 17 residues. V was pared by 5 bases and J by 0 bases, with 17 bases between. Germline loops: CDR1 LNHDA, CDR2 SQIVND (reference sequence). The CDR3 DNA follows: TGTGCCAGTAGTTGGCCCGGGACATCCGTTAGCAATCAGCCCCAGCATTTT. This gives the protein CASSWPGTSVSNQPQHF.